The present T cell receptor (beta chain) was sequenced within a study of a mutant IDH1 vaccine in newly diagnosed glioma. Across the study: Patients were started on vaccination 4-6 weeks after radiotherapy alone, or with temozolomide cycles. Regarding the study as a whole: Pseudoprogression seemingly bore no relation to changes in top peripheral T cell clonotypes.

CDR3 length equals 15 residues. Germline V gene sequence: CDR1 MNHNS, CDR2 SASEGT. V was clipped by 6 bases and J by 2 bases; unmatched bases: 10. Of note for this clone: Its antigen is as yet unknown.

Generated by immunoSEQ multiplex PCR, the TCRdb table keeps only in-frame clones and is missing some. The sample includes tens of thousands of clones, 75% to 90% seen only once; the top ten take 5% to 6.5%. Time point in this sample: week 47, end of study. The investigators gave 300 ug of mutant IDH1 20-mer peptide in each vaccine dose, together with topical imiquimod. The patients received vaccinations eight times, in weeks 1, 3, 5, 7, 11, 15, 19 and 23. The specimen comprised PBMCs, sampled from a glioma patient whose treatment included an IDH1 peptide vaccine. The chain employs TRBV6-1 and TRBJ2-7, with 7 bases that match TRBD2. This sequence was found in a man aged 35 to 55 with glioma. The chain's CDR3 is CASSETLARTYEQYF. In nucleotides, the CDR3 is TGTGCCAGCAGCGAAACACTAGCGCGTACCTACGAGCAGTACTTC.